This paragraph covers one TCR beta chain sequence. The antigen remains unidentified. This sample was taken from a study of T cell responses to AZD1222 COVID-19 vaccine. Study-level background: Doses given second, at about 4 or about 12 weeks, were pooled.

V lost 5 bases to trimming and J lost 2 bases; unmatched junction nucleotides: 9. This CDR3 region has 16 residues. Germline-derived CDR1 and CDR2 are MNHEY and SMNVEV (reference sequence). Method: immunoSEQ multiplex PCR; TCRdb's copy keeps in-frame clones and lacks some. The sample yields 70,000 to 80,000 clones, around 86% seen once. Overall study findings and caveats: Vaccine-associated CD4 TCRs ranged over spike, dominating at 160-218 and 743-854. Repertoires were obtained only post-peak T cell response.

The TCR comes from an adult in good health. The specimen was peripheral blood, collected on day 0 of AZD1222 vaccination. The V and J genes are TRBV27 and TRBJ1-2; 9 nucleotides align to TRBD1. CDR3 nucleotides: TGTGCCAGCAGTGACAGGGGGGACCCTGGGAACTATGGCTACACCTTC. The encoded protein is CASSDRGDPGNYGYTF.